The 13 T cell receptor beta chains given below trace back to one sample, sequenced in a study of T cell changes during pregnancy in multiple sclerosis. Using immunoSEQ multiplex PCR, the repertoire was profiled, and TCRdb retains in-frame clones only, with some absent. The sample consists of 90,000 to 95,000 clones, approximately 95% of them appearing once. Sequences were derived from peripheral blood, sampled in the first trimester of pregnancy. The origin of the receptors is a female donor with multiple sclerosis, enrolled in a pregnancy study.

Notes on this clone: Distinct nucleotide sequences in the sample also encode this CDR3. The chain uses TRBV4-1 and TRBJ1-3; D unclear. The ends were cut back, 0 bases at V and 4 bases at J, with 10 bases in the middle. The CDR3 is 15 amino acids. CDR1 is MGHRA and CDR2 is YSYEKL in the germline V gene. The CDR3 coding sequence is TGCGCCAGCAGCCAAGATCCGGGGTCCGGAAACACCATATATTTT. This encodes CASSQDPGSGNTIYF.

The chain uses TRBV19 and TRBJ1-5; 7 positions match TRBD1. V gave up 4 bases and J gave up 3 bases; unmatched junction bases: 9. CDR3 size: 16 residues. The germline CDR1 and CDR2 sequences are LNHDA and SQIVND (reference sequence). The CDR3 sequence: CASSSRQGGDNQPQHF. CDR3 DNA: TGTGCCAGTAGTAGCCGACAGGGCGGAGACAATCAGCCCCAGCATTTT.

The chain uses TRBV29-1 and TRBJ2-1; TRBD1 matches at 7 bases. Germline trimming cut 4 bases from V and 10 bases from J; bases unmatched to any gene: 4. The CDR3 totals 11 residues. CDR1 is SQVTM, CDR2 ANQGSEA, per germline. This chain's CDR3 is CSVAMGQEQFF. DNA for the CDR3: TGCAGCGTTGCTATGGGACAGGAGCAGTTCTTC.

The chain joins TRBV9 to TRBJ2-3; no definite D call. This CDR3 has 14 residues. V was pared by 0 bases and J by 6 bases, with 11 bases between. Per germline, CDR1 SGDLS and CDR2 YYNGEE. CDR3 bases: TGTGCCAGCAGCGTAGGGGTTAGCTCGGATACGCAGTATTTT. Its translation: CASSVGVSSDTQYF. Filled out from reference TRBV9 and TRBJ2-3, the complete variable domain reads DSGVTQTPKHLITATGQRVTLRCSPRSGDLSVYWYQQSLDQGLQFLIQYYNGEERAKGNILERFSAQQFPDLHSELNLSSLELGDSALYFCASSVGVSSDTQYFGPGTRLTVL.

This chain links TRBV9 with TRBJ1-1; the D is unclear. The CDR3 runs to 14 residues. Trimming stripped 2 bases from V and 2 bases from J, with 10 bases between. CDR1 and CDR2 (germline): SGDLS, YYNGEE. CDR3 sequence: CASSVAAINTEAFF. In DNA form, the CDR3 reads TGTGCCAGCAGCGTGGCGGCTATTAACACTGAAGCTTTCTTT.

The rearrangement uses TRBV18 and TRBJ1-5; D is uncertain. V lost 2 bases and J lost 6, with 11 bases in between. This CDR3 is 14 amino acids long. In germline, CDR1 is KGHSH, CDR2 LQKENI. CDR3: CASSPNGLSQPQHF. CDR3 nucleotide sequence: TGTGCCAGCTCACCAAACGGGTTGAGTCAGCCCCAGCATTTT.

The rearrangement links TRBV6-5 to TRBJ1-6; possible D gene TRBD1, 5 bases. The ends were cut back, 8 bases at V and 5 bases at J, with 13 bases in the middle. The germline CDR1 and CDR2 sequences are MNHEY and SVGAGI. The CDR3 loop spans 14 amino acids. CDR3 nucleotide sequence: TGTGCCAGCCACCTCGGGGGAAATAATTCACCCCTCCACTTT. Translation gives CASHLGGNNSPLHF.

V and J are TRBV5-1 and TRBJ1-6; 8 positions agree with TRBD1. The CDR3 has 15 amino acids. Trimming at V came to 0 bases and at J to 9 bases, leaving 5 bases not matched to a gene. Germline V gene data show CDR1 as SGHRS and CDR2 as YFSETQ. CDR3 protein: CASSLADRGGSPLHF. The CDR3 coding sequence is TGCGCCAGCAGCTTGGCCGACAGGGGTGGTTCACCCCTCCACTTT.

J is TRBJ2-5 and V is TRBV5-1, with D perhaps matching TRBD2 (6 bases). Germline CDR1 reads SGHRS; CDR2 reads YFSETQ. With 0 bases removed from V and 11 bases from J, the gap between germline ends came to 14 bases. The CDR3 consists of 13 residues. CDR3 protein: CASSLGQGGEQYF. CDR3 coding DNA: TGCGCCAGCAGCTTGGGGCAGGGAGGTGAGCAGTACTTC.

The chain recombines TRBV4-1 with TRBJ2-7; tentative D call: TRBD2 (5 bases). Germline V gives CDR1 MGHRA, CDR2 YSYEKL. V was trimmed by 4 bases and J by 3 bases, leaving 10 bases between them. The CDR3 runs 13 residues. CDR3 sequence: CASSLREGYEQYF. CDR3 DNA sequence: TGCGCCAGCAGCCTCAGAGAGGGCTACGAGCAGTACTTC.

The chain has TRBV10-3 and TRBJ2-7; 8 bases line up with TRBD1. V lost 4 bases, J lost 1 base, and 6 bases stayed unmatched. The CDR3 spans 15 residues. The germline gives CDR1 ENHRY, CDR2 SYGVKD. The CDR3 DNA follows: TGTGCCATCAGTGCGGGACAGGCTTGGTCCTACGAGCAGTACTTC. The encoded protein is CAISAGQAWSYEQYF.

The chain couples TRBV4-1 to TRBJ2-2; D might be TRBD2 (6 bases). Germline CDR1 and CDR2: MGHRA and YSYEKL. The germline V and J ends were trimmed by 0 bases and 5 bases, with 25 bases remaining between them. CDR3 size: 20 residues. The CDR3 loop is CASSQDESQPSRGGTGELFF. Written as DNA, the CDR3 is TGCGCCAGCAGCCAAGATGAATCACAGCCCTCTCGAGGAGGGACCGGGGAGCTGTTTTTT.

This rearrangement joins TRBV15 to TRBJ1-1; no clear D. V gave up 0 bases and J gave up 2 bases, with 13 bases separating them. The CDR3 is 16 amino acids. Germline V gene sequence: CDR1 LNHNV, CDR2 YYDKDF (reference sequence). This CDR3 reads CATSRDGIPSNTEAFF. The CDR3 nucleotides read TGTGCCACCAGCAGAGATGGCATCCCTAGCAACACTGAAGCTTTCTTT.